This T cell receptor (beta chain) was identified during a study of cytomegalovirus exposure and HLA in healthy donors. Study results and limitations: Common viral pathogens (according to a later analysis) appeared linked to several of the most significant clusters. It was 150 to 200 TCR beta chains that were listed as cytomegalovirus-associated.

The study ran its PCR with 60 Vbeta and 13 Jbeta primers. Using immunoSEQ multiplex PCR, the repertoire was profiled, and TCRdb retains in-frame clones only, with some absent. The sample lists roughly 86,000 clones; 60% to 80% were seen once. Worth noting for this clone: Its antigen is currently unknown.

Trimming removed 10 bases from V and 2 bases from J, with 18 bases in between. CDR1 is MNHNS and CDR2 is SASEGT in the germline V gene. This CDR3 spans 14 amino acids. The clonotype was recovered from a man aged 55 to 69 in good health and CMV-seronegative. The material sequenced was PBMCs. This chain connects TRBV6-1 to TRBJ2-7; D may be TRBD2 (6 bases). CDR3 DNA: TGTGCCACGGAGGGCCTGAGGGTGACCTACGAGCAGTACTTC. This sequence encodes CATEGLRVTYEQYF.